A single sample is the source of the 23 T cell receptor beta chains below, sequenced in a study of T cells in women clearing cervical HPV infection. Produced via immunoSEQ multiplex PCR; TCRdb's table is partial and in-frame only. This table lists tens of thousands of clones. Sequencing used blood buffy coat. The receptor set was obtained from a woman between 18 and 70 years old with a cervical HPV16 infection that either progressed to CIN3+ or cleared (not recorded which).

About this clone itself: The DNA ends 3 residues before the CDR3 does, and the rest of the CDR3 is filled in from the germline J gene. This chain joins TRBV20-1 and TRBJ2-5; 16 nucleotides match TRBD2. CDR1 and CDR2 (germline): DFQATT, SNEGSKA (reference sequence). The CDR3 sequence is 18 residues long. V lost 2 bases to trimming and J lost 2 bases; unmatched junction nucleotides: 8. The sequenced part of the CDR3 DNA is TGCAGTGCTAGATCCGGGACTAGCGGGAGGGCCGTACAAGAGACC. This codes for CSARSGTSGRAVQET. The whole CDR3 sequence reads CSARSGTSGRAVQETQYF.

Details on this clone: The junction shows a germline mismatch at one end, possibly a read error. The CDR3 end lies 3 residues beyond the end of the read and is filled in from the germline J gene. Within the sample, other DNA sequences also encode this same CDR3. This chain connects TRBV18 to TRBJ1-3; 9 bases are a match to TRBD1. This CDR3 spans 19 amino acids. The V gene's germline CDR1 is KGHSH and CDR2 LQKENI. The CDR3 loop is CASSPPRRDREMSGNTIYF. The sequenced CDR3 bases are TGTGCCAGCTCCCCCCCCCGCCGGGACAGGGAGATGTCTGGAAACACG.

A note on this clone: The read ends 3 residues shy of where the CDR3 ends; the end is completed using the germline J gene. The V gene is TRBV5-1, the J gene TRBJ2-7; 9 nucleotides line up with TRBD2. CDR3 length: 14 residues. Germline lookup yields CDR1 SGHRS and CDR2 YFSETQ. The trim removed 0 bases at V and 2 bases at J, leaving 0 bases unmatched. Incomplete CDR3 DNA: TGCGCCAGCAGCTTGGGGACTAGCGCCTACGAG. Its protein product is CASSLGTSAYE. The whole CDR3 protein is CASSLGTSAYEQYF.

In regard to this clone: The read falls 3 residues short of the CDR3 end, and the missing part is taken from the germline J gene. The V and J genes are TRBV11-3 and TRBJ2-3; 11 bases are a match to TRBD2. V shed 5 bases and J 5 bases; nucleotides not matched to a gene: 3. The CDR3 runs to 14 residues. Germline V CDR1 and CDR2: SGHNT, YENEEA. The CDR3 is CASSRGLAGDTQYF. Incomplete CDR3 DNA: TGTGCCAGCAGCCGCGGACTAGCGGGAGATACG.

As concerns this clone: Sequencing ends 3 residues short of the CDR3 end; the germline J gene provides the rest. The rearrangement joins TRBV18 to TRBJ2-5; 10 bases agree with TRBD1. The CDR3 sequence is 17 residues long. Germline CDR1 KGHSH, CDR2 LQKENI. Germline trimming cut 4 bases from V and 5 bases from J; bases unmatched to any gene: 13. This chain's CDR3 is CASSRSTGGFVMETQYF. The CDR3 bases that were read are TGTGCCAGCTCACGATCGACAGGGGGCTTTGTTATGGAGACC.

CDR3 sequence: CAISVLTQRSHNEQFF. The sequenced part of the CDR3 DNA is TGTGCCATCAGTGTTCTTACCCAGCGATCCCACAATGAG. The V gene is TRBV10-3, the J gene TRBJ2-1; D remains ambiguous. The CDR3 end is not reached by the read, which stops 3 residues before it; the germline J gene fills it in. Germline V CDR1 and CDR2: ENHRY, SYGVKD. The germline V and J ends were trimmed by 4 bases and 5 bases, with 18 bases remaining between them. The CDR3 has 16 amino acids.

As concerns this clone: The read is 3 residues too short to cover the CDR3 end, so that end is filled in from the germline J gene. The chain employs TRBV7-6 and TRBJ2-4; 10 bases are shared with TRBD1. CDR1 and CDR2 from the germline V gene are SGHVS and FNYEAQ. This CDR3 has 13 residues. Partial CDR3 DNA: TGTGCCAGCAGCTTTTCCGGGACAGGGGCT. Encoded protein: CASSFSGTGA. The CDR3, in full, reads CASSFSGTGAQYF.

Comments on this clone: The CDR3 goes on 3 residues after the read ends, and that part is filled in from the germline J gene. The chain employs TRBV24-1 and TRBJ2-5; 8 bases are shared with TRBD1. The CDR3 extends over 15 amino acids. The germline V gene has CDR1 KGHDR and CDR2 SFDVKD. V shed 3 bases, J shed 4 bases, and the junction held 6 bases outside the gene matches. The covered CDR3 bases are TGTGCCACCAGTGATCACAGGACAGGGTCAGAGACC. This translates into CATSDHRTGSET. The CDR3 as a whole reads CATSDHRTGSETQYF.

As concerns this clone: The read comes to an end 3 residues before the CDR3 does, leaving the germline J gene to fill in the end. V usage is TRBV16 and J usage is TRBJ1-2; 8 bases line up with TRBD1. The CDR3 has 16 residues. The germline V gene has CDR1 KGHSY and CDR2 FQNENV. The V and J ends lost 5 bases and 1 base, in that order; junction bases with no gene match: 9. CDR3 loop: CASSARQGRGNYGYTF. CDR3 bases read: TGTGCCAGCAGCGCAAGACAGGGGAGGGGTAACTATGGC. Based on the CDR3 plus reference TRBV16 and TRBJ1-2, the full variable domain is GEEVAQTPKHLVRGEGQKAKLYCAPIKGHSYVFWYQQVLKNEFKFLISFQNENVFDETGMPKERFSAKCLPNSPCSLEIQATKLEDSAVYFCASSARQGRGNYGYTFGSGTRLTVV.

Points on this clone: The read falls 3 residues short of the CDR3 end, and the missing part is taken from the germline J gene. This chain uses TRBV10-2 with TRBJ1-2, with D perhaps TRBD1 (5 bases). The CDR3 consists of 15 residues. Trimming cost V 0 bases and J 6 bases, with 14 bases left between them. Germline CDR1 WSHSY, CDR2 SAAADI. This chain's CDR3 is CASSESMVQVHGYTF. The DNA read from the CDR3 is TGCGCCAGCAGTGAGTCGATGGTACAGGTACATGGC.

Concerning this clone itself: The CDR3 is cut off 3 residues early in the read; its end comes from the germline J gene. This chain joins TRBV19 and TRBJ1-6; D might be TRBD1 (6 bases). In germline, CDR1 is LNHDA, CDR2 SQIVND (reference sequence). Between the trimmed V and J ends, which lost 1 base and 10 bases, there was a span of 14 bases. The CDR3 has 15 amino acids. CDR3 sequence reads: CASSIGANRDSPLHF. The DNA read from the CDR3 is TGTGCCAGTAGTATAGGGGCAAACAGGGACTCACCC.

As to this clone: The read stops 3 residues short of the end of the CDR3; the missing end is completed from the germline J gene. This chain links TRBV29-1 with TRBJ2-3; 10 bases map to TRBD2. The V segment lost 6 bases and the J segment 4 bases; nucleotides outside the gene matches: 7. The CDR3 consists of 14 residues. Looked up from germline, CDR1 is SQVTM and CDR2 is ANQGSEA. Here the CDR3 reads CSVKAGGTADTQYF. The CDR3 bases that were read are TGCAGCGTCAAAGCGGGGGGGACGGCAGATACG.

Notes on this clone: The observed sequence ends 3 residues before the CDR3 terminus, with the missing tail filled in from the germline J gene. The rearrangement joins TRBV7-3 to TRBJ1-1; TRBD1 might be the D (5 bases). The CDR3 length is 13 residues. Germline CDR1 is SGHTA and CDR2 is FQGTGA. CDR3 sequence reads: CASSSYTDSAAFF. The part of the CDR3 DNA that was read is TGTGCCAGCAGCTCATATACAGACAGTGCA.

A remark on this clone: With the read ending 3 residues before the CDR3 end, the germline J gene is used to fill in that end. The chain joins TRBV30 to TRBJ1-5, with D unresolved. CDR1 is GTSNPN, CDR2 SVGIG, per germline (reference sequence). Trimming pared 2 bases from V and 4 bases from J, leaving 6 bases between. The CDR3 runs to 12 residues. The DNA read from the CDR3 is TGTGCCTGGAGTTTACAGAATCAGCCC. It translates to CAWSLQNQP. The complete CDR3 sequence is CAWSLQNQPQHF.

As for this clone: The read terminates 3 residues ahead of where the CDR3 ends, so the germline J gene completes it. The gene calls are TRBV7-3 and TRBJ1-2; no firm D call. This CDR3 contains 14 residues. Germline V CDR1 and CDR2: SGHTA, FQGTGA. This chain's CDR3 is CASSSDSRSMGYTF. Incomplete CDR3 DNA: TGTGCCAGCAGCTCTGACTCTCGTTCTATGGGC.

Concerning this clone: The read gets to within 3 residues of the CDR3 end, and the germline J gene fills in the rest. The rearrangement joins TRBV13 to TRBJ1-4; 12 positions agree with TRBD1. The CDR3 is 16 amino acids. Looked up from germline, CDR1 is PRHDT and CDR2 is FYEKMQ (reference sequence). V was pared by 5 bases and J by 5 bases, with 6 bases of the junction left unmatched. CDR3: CASSQGQGAVNEKLFF. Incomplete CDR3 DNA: TGTGCCAGCAGCCAGGGACAGGGGGCCGTGAATGAAAAA.

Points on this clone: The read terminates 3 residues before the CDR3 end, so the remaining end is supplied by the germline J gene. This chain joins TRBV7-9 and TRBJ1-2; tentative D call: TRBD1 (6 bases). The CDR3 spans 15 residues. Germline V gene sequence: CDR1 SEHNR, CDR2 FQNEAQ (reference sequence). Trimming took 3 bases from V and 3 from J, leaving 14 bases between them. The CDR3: CASSFLQGIDYGYTF. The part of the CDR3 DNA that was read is TGTGCCAGCAGCTTCCTACAGGGCATTGACTATGGC.

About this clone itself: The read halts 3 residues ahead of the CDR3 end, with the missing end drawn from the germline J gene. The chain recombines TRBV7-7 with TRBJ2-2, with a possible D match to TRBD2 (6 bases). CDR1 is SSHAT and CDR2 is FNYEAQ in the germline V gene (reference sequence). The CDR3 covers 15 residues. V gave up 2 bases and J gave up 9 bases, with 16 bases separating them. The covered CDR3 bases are TGTGCCAGCAGCTTATCTAGTGCAGGGAGGAGGGAG. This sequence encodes CASSLSSAGRRE. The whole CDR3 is CASSLSSAGRRELFF.

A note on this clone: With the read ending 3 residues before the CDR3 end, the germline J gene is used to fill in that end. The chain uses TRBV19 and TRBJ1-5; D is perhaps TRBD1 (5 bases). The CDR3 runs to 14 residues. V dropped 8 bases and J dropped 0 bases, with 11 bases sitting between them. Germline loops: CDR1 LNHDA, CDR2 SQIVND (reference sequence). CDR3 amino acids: CASSPRGSNQPQHF. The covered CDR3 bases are TGTGCCAGTTCCCCTAGGGGTAGCAATCAGCCC.

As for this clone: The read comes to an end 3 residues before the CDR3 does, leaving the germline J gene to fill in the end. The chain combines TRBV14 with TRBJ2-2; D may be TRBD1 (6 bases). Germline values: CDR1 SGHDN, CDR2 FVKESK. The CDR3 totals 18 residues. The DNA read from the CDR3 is TGTGCCAGCAGCCAAGAGGCAGGGGCAAGCTCCTATAATTCACCG. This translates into CASSQEAGASSYNSP. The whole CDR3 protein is CASSQEAGASSYNSPLFF.

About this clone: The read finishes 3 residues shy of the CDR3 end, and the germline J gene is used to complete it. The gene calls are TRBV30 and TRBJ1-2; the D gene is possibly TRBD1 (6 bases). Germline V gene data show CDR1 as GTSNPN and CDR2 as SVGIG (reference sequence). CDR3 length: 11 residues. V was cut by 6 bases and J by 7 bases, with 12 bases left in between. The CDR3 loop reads CACRDMAGYTF. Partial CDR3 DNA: TGTGCCTGCCGGGACATGGCTGGC.

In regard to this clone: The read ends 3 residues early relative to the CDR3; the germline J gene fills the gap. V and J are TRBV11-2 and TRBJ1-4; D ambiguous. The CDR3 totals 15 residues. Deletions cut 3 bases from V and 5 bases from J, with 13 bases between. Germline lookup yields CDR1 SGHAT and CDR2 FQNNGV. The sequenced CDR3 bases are TGTGCCAGCAGCTTTTCGACTTTGGCGAATGAAAAA. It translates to CASSFSTLANEK. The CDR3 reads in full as CASSFSTLANEKLFF.

This CDR3 reads CASSQQGEKLFF. The DNA read from the CDR3 is TGTGCCAGCAGCCAACAGGGAGAGAAG. J is TRBJ2-2 and V is TRBV7-2; tentative D call: TRBD1 (6 bases). Coverage ceases 3 residues before the CDR3 finishes, and the germline J gene fills in the end. Germline V lookup: CDR1 SGHTA, CDR2 FQGNSA. The CDR3 contains 12 residues.